This record covers a single TCR beta chain. These data belong to a study of blood T cell repertoires in COVID-19. The CDR3 covers 13 residues. Trimming stripped 4 bases from V and 3 bases from J, with 9 bases between. Germline-derived CDR1 and CDR2 are SNHLY and FYNNEI. Seattle cases were enrolled at active infection and followed longitudinally. In the authors' workflow: Reference gene primer amplification gave estimated nucleated cell counts. Profiled with immunoSEQ multiplex PCR; TCRdb holds only in-frame clones, not every one. The V and J calls and clone size are taken from that table; D and trimming were inferred from the DNA. The data hold roughly 500,000 clones, with roughly 87% observed a single time.

The chain links TRBV2 to TRBJ2-5; unclear D gene. The specimen was peripheral blood. This TCR came from a man between 18 and 35 years old with COVID-19, enrolled during active disease. The CDR3 protein is CASSGQVEETQYF. The CDR3 DNA reads as TGTGCCAGCAGTGGCCAGGTAGAAGAGACCCAGTACTTC.